This record concerns one T cell receptor (beta chain) sequence. Its antigen is unknown. These data belong to a study of T cell responses to AZD1222 COVID-19 vaccine. Study conclusions and caveats: A mostly white British donor set with more females was recruited, and clonal diversity was possibly underestimated. Spike was spanned by vaccine-associated CD4 TCRs, which were dominant at 160-218 and 743-854. Of spike-specific TCRs, nearly half reportedly target regions left unmutated in variants. Sampling that yielded the repertoires occurred only after the peak T cell response.

The CDR3 runs 13 residues. From germline, CDR1 is MNHEY and CDR2 SMNVEV (reference sequence). Unmatched junction bases numbered 3, after V lost 7 bases and J lost 0 bases. The table came from immunoSEQ multiplex PCR; TCRdb's copy has only in-frame clones and leaves some out. This table holds approximately 67,000 clones, 83% found once. The receptor was derived from an adult who received the AZD1222 COVID-19 vaccine. This chain joins TRBV27 and TRBJ2-7, with TRBD1 matching 7 bases. Source: peripheral blood, taken 28 days after the second AZD1222 dose. The CDR3 region has the DNA TGTGCCAGCATGACAGGGAACTCCTACGAGCAGTACTTC. Encoded protein: CASMTGNSYEQYF.